This passage covers 9 T cell receptor beta chains from one sample sequenced in a study of T cell clusters in autoimmune cytopenias (dated by TCRdb to between 2018 and 2021). Each sample's TRB amplification started from approximately 250 ng of peripheral blood genomic DNA, which corresponds to approximately 37,500 genome equivalents. Sequencing instrument: Illumina MiSeq. TRB rearrangements were amplified by multiplex PCR following a touch-down protocol, with the TRB-A and TRB-B primer pools mixed in one tube. TCRdb reprocessed the reads and lists each CDR3 protein sequence as a single entry, with no DNA. The sample table gives roughly 5,000 distinct CDR3 sequences. The ten largest clonotypes hold 15% of the sample. The data also belong to a second study, concerning T cell repertoires in aging, cancer and after chemotherapy.

The sequenced sample consisted of peripheral blood. All receptors derive from a human donor in good health.

This clonotype shows up as medium-sized (0.01 to 0.1%) by frequency. The chain recombines TRBV19 with TRBJ2-3; there is no DNA to check the TCRdb D call of TRBD2. The CDR3 spans 17 residues. Germline V gives CDR1 LNHDA, CDR2 SQIVND (reference sequence). The chain's CDR3 is CASSNVGLAGGTDTQYF.

By frequency, this clonotype is large. The chain is built from TRBV29-1 and TRBJ2-5; TCRdb lists TRBD2, though no DNA is available to test this call. The CDR3 has 13 amino acids. The germline V gene encodes CDR1 SQVTM and CDR2 ANQGSEA. The CDR3 is CSVEPLPLETQYF.

This clonotype is labeled medium-sized based on frequency. The rearrangement links TRBV6-2 or TRBV6-3 to TRBJ2-4; TCRdb returns TRBD1, unconfirmable since there is no DNA. This CDR3 spans 17 amino acids. Looked up from germline, CDR1 is MNHEY and CDR2 is SVGEGT. The chain's CDR3 is CASSKTTGEYGKNIQYF.

The chain links TRBV24-1 to TRBJ1-1. This CDR3 is built from 13 residues. Germline V gene lookup returns CDR1 KGHDR and CDR2 SFDVKD. CDR3 protein: CATKTAGNTEAFF.

Its frequency marks this clonotype as medium-sized (0.01 to 0.1%). The CDR3: CSVDGGSFYNEQFF. The V call is TRBV29-1, the J call TRBJ2-1; without DNA, the TCRdb call of TRBD2 cannot be checked. Germline V gene sequence: CDR1 SQVTM, CDR2 ANQGSEA. The CDR3 length is 14 residues.

The chain links TRBV27 to TRBJ2-7. Germline V gene sequence: CDR1 MNHEY, CDR2 SMNVEV (reference sequence). This CDR3 is 14 amino acids long. The CDR3 loop is CASSLPRGFNEQYF.

By frequency, this clonotype is medium-sized. This sequence joins TRBV27 and TRBJ2-3; TCRdb's D call of TRBD2 is untestable without DNA. CDR1 is MNHEY and CDR2 is SMNVEV in the germline V gene (reference sequence). The CDR3 spans 18 residues. The CDR3 protein is CASSLATGDYSRTDTQYF.

The V gene is TRBV27, the J gene TRBJ1-2. The CDR3 totals 12 residues. From germline, CDR1 is MNHEY and CDR2 SMNVEV (reference sequence). The CDR3 here is CASRLGNYGYTF.

This clonotype is classed as medium-sized by frequency. This chain connects TRBV29-1 to TRBJ1-1; as DNA is missing, the TRBD1 call by TCRdb cannot be tested. The CDR3 runs to 16 residues. CDR1 is SQVTM and CDR2 is ANQGSEA in the germline V gene. The CDR3 sequence: CSVAMRQGPGPTEAFF. The variable domain in full, with the rest retrieved from reference TRBV29-1 and TRBJ1-1, is SAVISQKPSRDICQRGTSLTIQCQVDSQVTMMFWYRQQPGQSLTLIATANQGSEATYESGFVIDKFPISRPNLTFSTLTVSNMSPEDSSIYLCSVAMRQGPGPTEAFFGQGTRLTVV.